A selection of T cell receptor beta chains follows, all from one sample in a study of control samples from healthy donors and cancer patients. Generated by immunoSEQ multiplex PCR, the TCRdb table keeps only in-frame clones and is missing some. This sample carries tens of thousands of clones, 80% to 95% of them seen once, and the ten largest clones take 1.3%. Material: PBMCs. These TCRs come from a middle-aged woman with lung cancer. The CDR3 runs from the conserved cysteine through the conserved F or W. The order of the fields is CDR3 protein, CDR3 DNA, V gene, D gene, J gene. D genes are given only for firm matches.

CASIPVPGPTGELFF TGTGCCAGCATTCCAGTCCCAGGCCCGACCGGGGAGCTGTTTTTT TRBV21-1 - TRBJ2-2
CATSDPSKGDTEAFF TGTGCCACCAGTGATCCGAGTAAAGGGGACACTGAAGCTTTCTTT TRBV24-1 - TRBJ1-1
CASSLAGGPLLETQYF TGTGCCAGCAGCTTAGCGGGGGGGCCTTTATTAGAGACCCAGTACTTC TRBV7-9 - TRBJ2-5
CASSVGSGPGGYTF TGTGCCAGCAGCGTAGGTTCAGGGCCAGGTGGCTACACCTTC TRBV9 - TRBJ1-2
CSVALNTEAFF TGCAGCGTCGCCCTGAACACTGAAGCTTTCTTT TRBV29-1 - TRBJ1-1
CAISESLGYGYTF TGTGCCATCAGTGAGTCTCTTGGCTATGGCTACACCTTC TRBV10-3 - TRBJ1-2
CASSLSGNYGYTF TGTGCCAGCAGTTTATCCGGAAACTATGGCTACACCTTC TRBV27 - TRBJ1-2
CASSQATGGASGYEQYF TGTGCCAGCAGCCAAGCGACAGGGGGAGCATCGGGCTACGAGCAGTACTTC TRBV4-2 TRBD1 TRBJ2-7
CSAVEETQYF TGCAGTGCGGTCGAAGAGACCCAGTACTTC TRBV20-1 - TRBJ2-5
CATSDEQENQPQHF TGTGCCACCAGTGATGAACAGGAAAATCAGCCCCAGCATTTT TRBV24-1 - TRBJ1-5
CAWSDPGTANYGYTF TGTGCCTGGAGTGATCCCGGGACCGCGAACTATGGCTACACCTTC TRBV30 - TRBJ1-2
CASSLSTGVGYGYTF TGTGCCAGCAGCTTGTCGACAGGCGTTGGGTATGGCTACACCTTC TRBV7-2 - TRBJ1-2